Following are 25 T cell receptor beta chains from one sample sequenced in a study of blood T cell repertoires in COVID-19. Repertoires were generated with immunoSEQ multiplex PCR, while TCRdb's copy carries only in-frame clones and drops some. Of some 130,000 clones listed, around nine tenths were seen once; the top ten hold about an eighth. The sequencing input was peripheral blood. Source of these receptors: a woman aged 70-85 years with COVID-19, enrolled during active disease.

The V call is TRBV2, the J call TRBJ1-4; TRBD1 is a possible D gene (5 bases). This CDR3 contains 15 residues. Germline V lookup: CDR1 SNHLY, CDR2 FYNNEI. The V gene lost 4 bases and the J gene lost 0 bases, with 9 bases spanning the gap. Here the CDR3 reads CASSVWGATNEKLFF. CDR3 DNA sequence: TGTGCCAGCAGTGTCTGGGGCGCAACTAATGAAAAACTGTTTTTT. Supplemented by reference TRBV2 and TRBJ1-4, the full variable domain reads EPEVTQTPSHQVTQMGQEVILRCVPISNHLYFYWYRQILGQKVEFLVSFYNNEISEKSEIFDDQFSVERPDGSNFTLKIRSTKLEDSAMYFCASSVWGATNEKLFFGSGTQLSVL.

This chain links TRBV6-6 with TRBJ2-2, with D possibly matching TRBD2 (5 bases). Germline assignment: CDR1 MNHNY and CDR2 SVGAGI (reference sequence). Trimming took off 8 bases at V and 7 bases at J, with 17 bases between the two ends. The CDR3 is made up of 14 amino acids. CDR3 nucleotides: TGTGCCAGCCTGCGGGCAGCAAAGGACGGGGAGCTGTTTTTT. Its protein is CASLRAAKDGELFF.

The V call is TRBV19, the J call TRBJ2-5; no firm D call. The CDR3 is 12 residues long. The V end was cut by 2 bases, the J end by 5 bases, with 6 bases between. From germline, CDR1 is LNHDA and CDR2 SQIVND (reference sequence). The CDR3 DNA reads as TGTGCCAGTAGTATACCCGGGGAGACCCAGTACTTC. Protein: CASSIPGETQYF.

The V call is TRBV4-2, the J call TRBJ2-1; possibly TRBD1 for D (5 bases). This CDR3 is built from 14 residues. From germline, CDR1 is LGHNA and CDR2 YNFKEQ. Trimming left V 0 bases short and J 5 bases short, with 8 bases between. CDR3 sequence reads: CASSQDDRNNEQFF. In DNA, the CDR3 is TGTGCCAGCAGCCAAGATGACAGAAACAATGAGCAGTTCTTC.

This clone was counted a single time. The chain joins TRBV10-3 to TRBJ1-2, with 7 bases lining up with TRBD1. The junction had 6 bases not matched to a gene; V was cut back by 4 bases and J by 4 bases. Germline CDR1 ENHRY, CDR2 SYGVKD. CDR3 length: 14 amino acids. The CDR3 DNA reads as TGTGCCATCAGTGCCGACAGGGAAACCTATGGCTACACCTTC. As protein: CAISADRETYGYTF.

This clone was counted between two and nine times. The chain joins TRBV13 to TRBJ2-1, with TRBD2 matching over 8 bases. V dropped 2 bases and J dropped 0; count of bases not matched to a gene: 6. There are 17 residues in the CDR3. The germline gives CDR1 PRHDT, CDR2 FYEKMQ (reference sequence). CDR3 sequence (DNA): TGTGCCAGCAGCTTATTCCGTGGACTAGCCTCCTACAATGAGCAGTTCTTC. Protein product: CASSLFRGLASYNEQFF. The entire variable domain, with the rest obtained from reference TRBV13 and TRBJ2-1, is as follows: AAGVIQSPRHLIKEKRETATLKCYPIPRHDTVYWYQQGPGQDPQFLISFYEKMQSDKGSIPDRFSAQQFSDYHSELNMSSLELGDSALYFCASSLFRGLASYNEQFFGPGTRLTVL.

The CDR3 sequence is CASSPSYEQYF. The CDR3 region has the DNA TGTGCCAGCAGCCCATCCTACGAGCAGTACTTC. The chain employs TRBV11-2 and TRBJ2-7; the D is unclear. From germline, CDR1 is SGHAT and CDR2 FQNNGV. This CDR3 contains 11 residues. V was clipped by 5 bases and J by 1 base, with 3 bases between them.

This chain links TRBV28 with TRBJ1-3; a weak D match, TRBD1 (6 bases). CDR1 and CDR2 (germline): MDHEN, SYDVKM. Trimming pared 3 bases from V and 4 bases from J, leaving 22 bases between. CDR3 length equals 18 residues. CDR3: CASSFRTYYWTDGNTIYF. The DNA of the CDR3 is TGTGCCAGCAGTTTCCGAACATATTATTGGACAGACGGAAACACCATATATTTT. Complete variable domain (other parts from reference TRBV28 and TRBJ1-3): DVKVTQSSRYLVKRTGEKVFLECVQDMDHENMFWYRQDPGLGLRLIYFSYDVKMKEKGDIPEGYSVSREKKERFSLILESASTNQTSMYLCASSFRTYYWTDGNTIYFGEGSWLTVV.

The J gene is TRBJ2-2, the V gene TRBV2, with 7 nucleotides matching TRBD1. Germline V gene data show CDR1 as SNHLY and CDR2 as FYNNEI. This CDR3 has 16 residues. Trimming took 7 bases from V and 1 from J; bases not matched to a gene: 9. This CDR3 reads CASTNQGQKNTGELFF. The DNA for the CDR3 is TGTGCCAGCACCAACCAGGGACAGAAGAACACCGGGGAGCTGTTTTTT.

The chain combines TRBV25-1 with TRBJ2-5; no reliable D call. The germline V gene encodes CDR1 MGHDK and CDR2 SYGVNS. Trimming removed 2 bases at V and 8 bases at J, with 6 bases between. The CDR3 is 11 amino acids. The CDR3 bases are TGTGCCAGCAGTGAAGGGCATACCCAGTACTTC. It encodes CASSEGHTQYF.

This sequence joins TRBV13 and TRBJ2-2; D perhaps matches TRBD1 (9 bases). Trimming left V 5 bases short and J 6 bases short, with 19 bases between. The CDR3 totals 16 residues. Germline V lookup: CDR1 PRHDT, CDR2 FYEKMQ (reference sequence). The CDR3, as DNA: TGTGCCAGCAGCCGGGGGGGACAGGGACGGGCCGGGGAGCTGTTTTTT. Translated, it gives CASSRGGQGRAGELFF.

The V gene is TRBV28, the J gene TRBJ1-4; unclear D gene. V gave up 7 bases and J gave up 3 bases, with 21 bases separating them. This CDR3 contains 17 residues. Looked up from germline, CDR1 is MDHEN and CDR2 is SYDVKM. In DNA, the CDR3 is TGTGCCAGCAACCTGGGCGAGGGAAGTATCGCTAATGAAAAACTGTTTTTT. This encodes CASNLGEGSIANEKLFF.

This rearrangement joins TRBV5-6 to TRBJ2-5, with D perhaps matching TRBD2 (5 bases). CDR3 length equals 16 residues. Between the trimmed V and J ends, which lost 3 bases and 1 base, there was a span of 16 bases. Germline-derived CDR1 and CDR2 are SGHDT and YYEEEE. The CDR3 sequence: CASSSILLRGQETQYF. The DNA for the CDR3 is TGTGCCAGCAGCTCCATCCTTCTTCGGGGCCAAGAGACCCAGTACTTC. The whole variable domain, remainder taken from reference TRBV5-6 and TRBJ2-5, is DAGVTQSPTHLIKTRGQQVTLRCSPKSGHDTVSWYQQALGQGPQFIFQYYEEEERQRGNFPDRFSGHQFPNYSSELNVNALLLGDSALYLCASSSILLRGQETQYFGPGTRLLVL.

The rearrangement uses TRBV5-6 and TRBJ2-2; D gene unclear. Trimming left V 3 bases short and J 1 base short, with 10 bases between. The germline CDR1 and CDR2 sequences are SGHDT and YYEEEE. There are 15 residues in the CDR3. DNA for the CDR3: TGTGCCAGCAGCTCGCTGGTAGAGAACACCGGGGAGCTGTTTTTT. Protein: CASSSLVENTGELFF.

The sample holds a few counts of this clone. The V gene is TRBV7-2, the J gene TRBJ1-1, with D unclear. From germline, CDR1 is SGHTA and CDR2 FQGNSA. The CDR3 is made up of 14 amino acids. Trimming took 5 bases from V and 9 from J, leaving 19 bases between them. The CDR3 region has the DNA TGTGCCAGCAGCCCCTGGGAGGGAATACCGAAAGCTTTCTTT. It codes for CASSPWEGIPKAFF.

This clone was counted only a few times. The CDR3, as DNA: TGTGCCAGCTCACCAAGGGGAGGAATAAACACTGAAGCTTTCTTT. The encoded protein is CASSPRGGINTEAFF. The V and J genes are TRBV18 and TRBJ1-1; TRBD1 is a possible D gene (5 bases). The CDR3 runs to 15 residues. Trimming took 2 bases from V and 2 from J, leaving 12 bases between them. Germline V gene data show CDR1 as KGHSH and CDR2 as LQKENI.

The rearrangement uses TRBV3-1 (or the pseudogene TRBV3-2) and TRBJ2-7; possible D gene TRBD1, 6 bases. CDR1 LGHDT and CDR2 YNNKEL come from the germline V gene (reference sequence). The CDR3 runs to 11 residues. V lost 6 bases, J lost 7 bases, and 10 bases lay in between. The CDR3 DNA reads TGTGCCAGCAGACAGGGCGGGGAGCAGTACTTC. This translates into CASRQGGEQYF.

To note about this clone: One end of the junction varies from germline; a read error may be responsible. This chain uses TRBV7-7 with TRBJ2-2; possibly TRBD1 for D (6 bases). Germline V CDR1 and CDR2: SSHAT, FNYEAQ (reference sequence). This CDR3 comprises 16 residues. The CDR3: CASSRDMRANTGELFF. CDR3 bases: TGTGCTAGCAGCAGGGACATGAGGGCGAACACCGGGGAGCTGTTTTTT.

The gene calls are TRBV5-1 and TRBJ2-1; 8 positions match TRBD1. The germline CDR1 and CDR2 sequences are SGHRS and YFSETQ. Trimming took 3 bases from V and 0 from J; bases not matched to a gene: 8. There are 17 residues in the CDR3. The CDR3 DNA is TGCGCCAGCAGCTCCGGGACAGGCTACAGCTCCTACAATGAGCAGTTCTTC. It codes for CASSSGTGYSSYNEQFF.

V and J are TRBV15 and TRBJ1-5; 10 bases are shared with TRBD1. CDR1 LNHNV and CDR2 YYDKDF come from the germline V gene (reference sequence). The CDR3 extends over 16 amino acids. V lost 1 base and J lost 5; bases outside the gene matches: 5. The chain's CDR3 is CATSRARTGGDQPQHF. Written as DNA, the CDR3 is TGTGCCACCAGCAGAGCCAGGACAGGGGGGGATCAGCCCCAGCATTTT.

The CDR3, as DNA: TGTGCCAGCAGCCAAGTAGCCGGCCCAGGATCGGGACAAATCTACGAGCAGTACTTC. This gives the protein CASSQVAGPGSGQIYEQYF. The J gene is TRBJ2-7, the V gene TRBV3-1 (or the pseudogene TRBV3-2), with D possibly being TRBD1 (6 bases). V shed 1 base and J shed 3 bases, with 25 bases lying between them. This CDR3 has 19 residues. Germline CDR1 LGHDT, CDR2 YNNKEL (reference sequence).

The chain combines TRBV5-6 with TRBJ2-7; D is ambiguous. This CDR3 region has 15 residues. The germline CDR1 and CDR2 sequences are SGHDT and YYEEEE. Trimming left V 3 bases short and J 6 bases short, with 19 bases between. CDR3: CASSSLNGRGSEQYF. The CDR3 region has the DNA TGTGCCAGCAGCTCACTAAACGGCCGCGGCTCCGAGCAGTACTTC.

The J gene is TRBJ1-2, the V gene TRBV5-1, with no clear D. Germline CDR1 is SGHRS and CDR2 is YFSETQ. The CDR3 has 14 amino acids. Trimming stripped 0 bases from V and 0 bases from J, with 6 bases between. CDR3 nucleotides: TGCGCCAGCAGCTTGGAACGCGCTAACTATGGCTACACCTTC. Translating gives CASSLERANYGYTF.

The chain recombines TRBV7-8 with TRBJ1-3; unclear D gene. This CDR3 is 13 amino acids long. CDR1 and CDR2 from the germline V gene are SGHVS and FQNEAQ. V lost 1 base and J lost 5, with 6 bases in between. The CDR3 region has the DNA TGTGCCAGCAGCTTAGTGGCCAGAAACACCATATATTTT. The encoded protein is CASSLVARNTIYF. The variable domain in full, with the rest retrieved from reference TRBV7-8 and TRBJ1-3, is GAGVSQSPRYKVAKRGQDVALRCDPISGHVSLFWYQQALGQGPEFLTYFQNEAQLDKSGLPSDRFFAERPEGSVSTLKIQRTQQEDSAVYLCASSLVARNTIYFGEGSWLTVV.

The genes are TRBV5-1 and TRBJ1-4; 8 bases are shared with TRBD1. The V gene's germline CDR1 is SGHRS and CDR2 YFSETQ. Germline trimming cut 1 base from V and 3 bases from J; bases unmatched to any gene: 8. The CDR3 has 17 residues. The CDR3 loop is CASSLRQGRGANEKLFF. In DNA, the CDR3 is TGCGCCAGCAGCTTGCGACAGGGGCGGGGTGCTAATGAAAAACTGTTTTTT.